Listed here are 31 T cell receptor beta chains from one sample, sequenced in a study of OX40 agonist ivuxolimab in advanced cancers. Only in-frame clones appear in the TCRdb table, and some are missing; sequencing was by immunoSEQ multiplex PCR. The repertoire holds about 19,000 clones, with 86% as singletons. Source: CD4+ or CD8+ T cells sorted from blood, taken in a trial of the OX40 agonist ivuxolimab. Receptors originate from an adult with an advanced solid tumor such as melanoma, head and neck, liver or kidney cancer.

The chain joins TRBV27 to TRBJ2-7; D gene uncertain. There are 11 residues in the CDR3. CDR1 is MNHEY, CDR2 SMNVEV, per germline (reference sequence). Trimming took off 6 bases at V and 5 bases at J, with 8 bases between the two ends. CDR3 in DNA: TGTGCCAGCAGAAGGGCCCACGAGCAGTACTTC. Its translation is CASRRAHEQYF.

V usage is TRBV27 and J usage is TRBJ2-3, with 11 nucleotides matching TRBD2. Per germline, CDR1 MNHEY and CDR2 SMNVEV (reference sequence). J lost 1 base, V lost 6 bases, and 3 bases had no gene match. The CDR3 has 15 residues. The CDR3, as DNA: TGTGCCAGCAGGGTACTAGCGGGAGGCACAGATACGCAGTATTTT. Amino acids: CASRVLAGGTDTQYF.

The chain joins TRBV30 to TRBJ1-2, with a possible D match to TRBD1 (6 bases). Trimming removed 2 bases at V and 3 bases at J, with 16 bases between. The germline CDR1 and CDR2 sequences are GTSNPN and SVGIG (reference sequence). There are 15 residues in the CDR3. The CDR3 sequence: CAWSPSPGHYYGYTF. In DNA form, the CDR3 reads TGTGCCTGGAGTCCTAGCCCGGGACATTACTATGGCTACACCTTC.

This clone came up a few times. The J gene is TRBJ2-3, the V gene TRBV4-2; TRBD1 matches 7 bases. The CDR3 is 14 amino acids. Germline-derived CDR1 and CDR2 are LGHNA and YNFKEQ. With V trimmed by 0 bases and J by 4 bases, 1 base remained unmatched. In nucleotides, the CDR3 is TGTGCCAGCAGCCAAGAGACAGGGTCAGATACGCAGTATTTT. Translation gives CASSQETGSDTQYF.

The chain has TRBV28 and TRBJ1-2; no reliable D call. Trimming removed 7 bases at V and 0 bases at J, with 12 bases between. This CDR3 contains 14 residues. Per germline, CDR1 MDHEN and CDR2 SYDVKM. CDR3 coding DNA: TGTGCCAGCACACCCCCAGTTTCTAACTATGGCTACACCTTC. This encodes CASTPPVSNYGYTF.

The J gene is TRBJ1-1, the V gene TRBV30; D gene ambiguous. CDR3 length: 10 residues. Deletions cut 2 bases from V and 11 bases from J, with 9 bases between. Per germline, CDR1 GTSNPN and CDR2 SVGIG (reference sequence). The chain's CDR3 is CAWSPTEAFF. CDR3 nucleotide sequence: TGTGCCTGGAGTCCGACCGAGGCTTTCTTT. The full variable domain, with the rest looked up from reference TRBV30 and TRBJ1-1, is SQTIHQWPATLVQPVGSPLSLECTVEGTSNPNLYWYRQAAGRGLQLLFYSVGIGQISSEVPQNLSASRPQDRQFILSSKKLLLSDSGFYLCAWSPTEAFFGQGTRLTVV.

The chain is built from TRBV2 and TRBJ1-1; 7 nucleotides agree with TRBD1. There are 15 residues in the CDR3. After removal of 8 bases from V and 0 bases from J, the junction contained 9 bases not matched to a gene. Germline CDR1 is SNHLY and CDR2 is FYNNEI. The CDR3: CASLEPGQLNTEAFF. The CDR3 DNA reads TGTGCCAGCTTGGAGCCGGGACAGCTGAACACTGAAGCTTTCTTT.

This chain connects TRBV7-9 to TRBJ1-1; no definite D call. Germline assignment: CDR1 SEHNR and CDR2 FQNEAQ (reference sequence). The germline V and J ends were trimmed by 2 bases and 0 bases, with 4 bases remaining between them. The CDR3 extends over 13 amino acids. CDR3 sequence reads: CASSLQVNTEAFF. The CDR3 nucleotides are TGTGCCAGCAGCTTACAGGTGAACACTGAAGCTTTCTTT. Full variable domain (outside the CDR3, taken from reference TRBV7-9 and TRBJ1-1): DTGVSQNPRHKITKRGQNVTFRCDPISEHNRLYWYRQTLGQGPEFLTYFQNEAQLEKSRLLSDRFSAERPKGSFSTLEIQRTEQGDSAMYLCASSLQVNTEAFFGQGTRLTVV.

This chain joins TRBV30 and TRBJ1-2; D is ambiguous. Germline CDR1 is GTSNPN and CDR2 is SVGIG (reference sequence). Trimming took 0 bases from V and 2 from J, leaving 7 bases between them. This CDR3 comprises 13 residues. CDR3 region: CAWSVSRNYGYTF. CDR3 nucleotide sequence: TGTGCCTGGAGTGTCTCGAGAAACTATGGCTACACCTTC.

J is TRBJ1-2 and V is TRBV19, with no clear D. Germline V gene lookup returns CDR1 LNHDA and CDR2 SQIVND (reference sequence). V was pared by 1 base and J by 6 bases, with 6 bases between. The CDR3 contains 12 residues. This chain's CDR3 is CASSIARHGYTF. The CDR3 DNA sequence: TGTGCCAGTAGTATAGCCCGGCATGGCTACACCTTC.

This clone was recorded only once. This chain uses TRBV29-1 with TRBJ2-1; 12 bases align to TRBD2. The J segment lost 2 bases and the V segment lost 4 bases, leaving 3 bases of the junction unmatched. From germline, CDR1 is SQVTM and CDR2 ANQGSEA. This CDR3 spans 15 amino acids. Here the CDR3 reads CSVVRLAGAYNEQFF. The CDR3 region has the DNA TGCAGCGTTGTTCGACTAGCGGGAGCCTACAATGAGCAGTTCTTC.

This chain joins TRBV19 and TRBJ2-1; no reliable D call. V lost 7 bases to trimming and J lost 4 bases, with 8 bases between them. The CDR3 is 12 amino acids. Per germline, CDR1 LNHDA and CDR2 SQIVND (reference sequence). CDR3 amino acids: CASIGEYNEQFF. The CDR3 coding sequence is TGTGCCAGTATCGGAGAATACAATGAGCAGTTCTTC.

V is TRBV13 and J is TRBJ1-2; D might be TRBD1 (5 bases). The CDR3 spans 13 residues. The germline V and J ends were trimmed by 4 bases and 3 bases, with 9 bases remaining between them. CDR1 is PRHDT, CDR2 FYEKMQ, per germline (reference sequence). This CDR3 reads CASSSPTDYGYTF. CDR3 in DNA: TGTGCCAGCAGCTCCCCGACAGACTATGGCTACACCTTC.

This clone was observed a few times. The chain recombines TRBV6-1 with TRBJ1-5, with a possible D match to TRBD1 (6 bases). Trimming removed 4 bases at V and 7 bases at J, with 11 bases between. The germline V gene has CDR1 MNHNS and CDR2 SASEGT. The CDR3 is made up of 13 amino acids. The CDR3 region has the DNA TGTGCCAGCAGTGGCCGGACAGTACAGCCCCAGCATTTT. Translation gives CASSGRTVQPQHF.

The rearrangement joins TRBV7-9 to TRBJ2-1; D is unclear. This CDR3 has 14 residues. Deletions cut 4 bases from V and 9 bases from J, with 16 bases between. The germline CDR1 and CDR2 sequences are SEHNR and FQNEAQ (reference sequence). CDR3 protein: CASSSPFGSAEQFF. CDR3 nucleotide sequence: TGTGCCAGCAGCTCCCCCTTTGGGTCGGCTGAGCAGTTCTTC.

J is TRBJ2-1 and V is TRBV7-2; 8 positions agree with TRBD1. The CDR3 sequence is 15 residues long. The trim removed 4 bases at V and 4 bases at J, leaving 6 bases unmatched. Per germline, CDR1 SGHTA and CDR2 FQGNSA. The CDR3 DNA is TGTGCCAGCAGCTCTGCAGGGGGCGTATACAATGAGCAGTTCTTC. It is translated as CASSSAGGVYNEQFF. Based on the CDR3 plus reference TRBV7-2 and TRBJ2-1, the full variable domain is GAGVSQSPSNKVTEKGKDVELRCDPISGHTALYWYRQSLGQGLEFLIYFQGNSAPDKSGLPSDRFSAERTGGSVSTLTIQRTQQEDSAVYLCASSSAGGVYNEQFFGPGTRLTVL.

This clone was counted once. The genes are TRBV6-1 and TRBJ1-4; possible D gene TRBD1, 5 bases. V dropped 3 bases and J dropped 4 bases, with 9 bases sitting between them. The germline CDR1 and CDR2 sequences are MNHNS and SASEGT. This CDR3 has 14 amino acids. For the CDR3, the DNA is TGTGCCAGCAGTGAGACAGAAGTTAATGAAAAACTGTTTTTT. It encodes CASSETEVNEKLFF.

V usage is TRBV14 and J usage is TRBJ1-5; no definite D call. Germline lookup yields CDR1 SGHDN and CDR2 FVKESK. Trimming stripped 4 bases from V and 5 bases from J, with 9 bases between. The CDR3 length is 13 residues. In nucleotides, the CDR3 is TGTGCCAGCAGCCTTAGTGTCCATCAGCCCCAGCATTTT. Translated: CASSLSVHQPQHF. The full variable domain, its missing parts supplied by reference TRBV14 and TRBJ1-5, is EAGVTQFPSHSVIEKGQTVTLRCDPISGHDNLYWYRRVMGKEIKFLLHFVKESKQDESGMPNNRFLAERTGGTYSTLKVQPAELEDSGVYFCASSLSVHQPQHFGDGTRLSIL.

The genes are TRBV30 and TRBJ2-1; D is ambiguous. Between the trimmed V and J ends, which lost 3 bases and 5 bases, there was a span of 5 bases. Germline V gene lookup returns CDR1 GTSNPN and CDR2 SVGIG (reference sequence). This CDR3 comprises 11 residues. CDR3 loop: CAWRPHNEQFF. CDR3 sequence (DNA): TGTGCCTGGAGACCCCACAATGAGCAGTTCTTC. Complete variable domain (other parts from reference TRBV30 and TRBJ2-1): SQTIHQWPATLVQPVGSPLSLECTVEGTSNPNLYWYRQAAGRGLQLLFYSVGIGQISSEVPQNLSASRPQDRQFILSSKKLLLSDSGFYLCAWRPHNEQFFGPGTRLTVL.

V usage is TRBV18 and J usage is TRBJ2-7; perhaps TRBD2 as D (6 bases). Germline assignment: CDR1 KGHSH and CDR2 LQKENI. The V end lost 3 bases, the J end lost 2 bases, and 11 bases lay between the germline ends. The CDR3 runs 14 residues. The DNA for the CDR3 is TGTGCCAGCTCACCGCCGGGACTGGCCTACGAGCAGTACTTC. Protein sequence: CASSPPGLAYEQYF. The complete variable domain, with remaining parts taken from reference TRBV18 and TRBJ2-7, reads NAGVMQNPRHLVRRRGQEARLRCSPMKGHSHVYWYRQLPEEGLKFMVYLQKENIIDESGMPKERFSAEFPKEGPSILRIQQVVRGDSAAYFCASSPPGLAYEQYFGPGTRLTVT.

This clone is deemed large. In the same sample, other DNA sequences code for this CDR3. The rearrangement uses TRBV6-5 and TRBJ1-5; no reliable D call. The CDR3 is 15 amino acids. Germline V gives CDR1 MNHEY, CDR2 SVGAGI. V gave up 0 bases and J gave up 0 bases, with 6 bases separating them. CDR3 sequence: CASSYSGGSNQPQHF. The CDR3 nucleotides are TGTGCCAGCAGTTACTCGGGAGGTAGCAATCAGCCCCAGCATTTT.

The genes are TRBV11-2 and TRBJ1-3, with a possible D match to TRBD1 (5 bases). This CDR3 comprises 17 residues. The germline CDR1 and CDR2 sequences are SGHAT and FQNNGV. The V end was cut by 4 bases, the J end by 0 bases, with 16 bases between. The CDR3 protein is CASSWTGTAASGNTIYF. Here the CDR3 DNA reads TGTGCCAGCAGCTGGACCGGGACCGCCGCCTCTGGAAACACCATATATTTT. Filled out from reference TRBV11-2 and TRBJ1-3, the complete variable domain reads EAGVAQSPRYKIIEKRQSVAFWCNPISGHATLYWYQQILGQGPKLLIQFQNNGVVDDSQLPKDRFSAERLKGVDSTLKIQPAKLEDSAVYLCASSWTGTAASGNTIYFGEGSWLTVV.

This clone appeared a few times. The chain is built from TRBV27 and TRBJ1-2; D is ambiguous. Germline CDR1 MNHEY, CDR2 SMNVEV (reference sequence). Between the trimmed V and J ends, which lost 4 bases and 4 bases, there was a span of 13 bases. The CDR3 length is 14 residues. The CDR3 nucleotides read TGTGCCAGCAGTTCGTCCGGGGTAGGCTATGGCTACACCTTC. Encoded protein: CASSSSGVGYGYTF.

The V call is TRBV6-5, the J call TRBJ1-1; D call uncertain. V lost 7 bases and J lost 7, with 16 bases in between. The CDR3 sequence is 13 residues long. Germline CDR1 is MNHEY and CDR2 is SVGAGI. CDR3 amino acids: CASTRSVRDEAFF. For the CDR3, the DNA is TGTGCCAGCACCCGGAGCGTTAGGGATGAAGCTTTCTTT.

The chain uses TRBV13 and TRBJ2-1, with 8 bases fitting TRBD2. Germline V gives CDR1 PRHDT, CDR2 FYEKMQ (reference sequence). V shed 5 bases and J 4 bases; nucleotides not matched to a gene: 10. The CDR3 is made up of 16 amino acids. DNA for the CDR3: TGTGCCAGCAGCCTTGGTGGGGGCGGGAGGTACAATGAGCAGTTCTTC. Translated, it gives CASSLGGGGRYNEQFF.

The rearrangement links TRBV5-8 to TRBJ2-3, with D possibly being TRBD1 (6 bases). The CDR3 spans 14 residues. The V and J ends lost 0 bases and 3 bases respectively, with 8 bases between them. CDR1 is SGHTS and CDR2 is YDEGEE in the germline V gene. The CDR3 here is CASSLGTGTDTQYF. The CDR3 region has the DNA TGTGCCAGCAGCTTGGGTACAGGGACAGATACGCAGTATTTT.

V gene TRBV13 combines with J gene TRBJ1-1; D gene ambiguous. With 7 bases removed from V and 4 bases from J, the gap between germline ends came to 13 bases. CDR3 size: 13 residues. CDR1 and CDR2 from the germline V gene are PRHDT and FYEKMQ (reference sequence). CDR3 DNA: TGTGCCAGCAAGGTACGACGAATCACTGAAGCTTTCTTT. Its translation: CASKVRRITEAFF.

This clone was recorded once. This rearrangement joins TRBV11-2 to TRBJ2-5; 11 bases map to TRBD2. V lost 1 base and J lost 5; bases outside the gene matches: 9. Germline V gene sequence: CDR1 SGHAT, CDR2 FQNNGV. This CDR3 comprises 17 residues. The CDR3 here is CASSLGLAGIGVETQYF. CDR3 coding DNA: TGTGCCAGCAGCTTAGGACTAGCGGGGATCGGGGTTGAGACCCAGTACTTC.

The chain uses TRBV19 and TRBJ1-1; D is undetermined. Trimming pared 4 bases from V and 4 bases from J, leaving 7 bases between. The CDR3 totals 12 residues. Germline V lookup: CDR1 LNHDA, CDR2 SQIVND (reference sequence). The CDR3 bases are TGTGCCAGTAGTAGGGAGAGCACTGAAGCTTTCTTT. Its protein is CASSRESTEAFF.

The rearrangement joins TRBV7-9 to TRBJ1-2; D may be TRBD1 (5 bases). V dropped 3 bases and J dropped 1 base, with 12 bases sitting between them. The CDR3 length is 15 residues. Germline V gene lookup returns CDR1 SEHNR and CDR2 FQNEAQ (reference sequence). Written as DNA, the CDR3 is TGTGCCAGCAGCTTCGCAGCAGGGTTTAACTATGGCTACACCTTC. This sequence encodes CASSFAAGFNYGYTF. Supplemented by reference TRBV7-9 and TRBJ1-2, the full variable domain reads DTGVSQNPRHKITKRGQNVTFRCDPISEHNRLYWYRQTLGQGPEFLTYFQNEAQLEKSRLLSDRFSAERPKGSFSTLEIQRTEQGDSAMYLCASSFAAGFNYGYTFGSGTRLTVV.

The chain combines TRBV27 with TRBJ1-1; maybe TRBD1 (6 bases). V lost 5 bases and J 8 bases, leaving 15 bases between the germline ends. The CDR3 covers 13 residues. Germline loops: CDR1 MNHEY, CDR2 SMNVEV (reference sequence). The CDR3 here is CASSTTGTGEAFF. In DNA, the CDR3 is TGTGCCAGCAGTACCACAGGGACGGGGGAAGCTTTCTTT.